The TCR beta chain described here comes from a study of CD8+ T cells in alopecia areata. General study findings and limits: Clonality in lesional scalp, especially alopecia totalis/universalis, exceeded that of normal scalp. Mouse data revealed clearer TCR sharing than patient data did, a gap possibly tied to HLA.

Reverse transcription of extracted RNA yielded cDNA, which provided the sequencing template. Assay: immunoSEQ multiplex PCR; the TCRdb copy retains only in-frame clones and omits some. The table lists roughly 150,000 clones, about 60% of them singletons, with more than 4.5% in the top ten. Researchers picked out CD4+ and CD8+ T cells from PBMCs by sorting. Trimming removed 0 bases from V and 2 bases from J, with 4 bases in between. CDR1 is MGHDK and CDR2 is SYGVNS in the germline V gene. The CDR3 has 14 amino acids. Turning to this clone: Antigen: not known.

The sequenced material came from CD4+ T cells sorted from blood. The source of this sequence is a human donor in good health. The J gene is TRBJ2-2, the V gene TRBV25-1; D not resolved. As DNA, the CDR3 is TGTGCCAGCAGTGAATACAGAAACACCGGGGAGCTGTTTTTT. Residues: CASSEYRNTGELFF.